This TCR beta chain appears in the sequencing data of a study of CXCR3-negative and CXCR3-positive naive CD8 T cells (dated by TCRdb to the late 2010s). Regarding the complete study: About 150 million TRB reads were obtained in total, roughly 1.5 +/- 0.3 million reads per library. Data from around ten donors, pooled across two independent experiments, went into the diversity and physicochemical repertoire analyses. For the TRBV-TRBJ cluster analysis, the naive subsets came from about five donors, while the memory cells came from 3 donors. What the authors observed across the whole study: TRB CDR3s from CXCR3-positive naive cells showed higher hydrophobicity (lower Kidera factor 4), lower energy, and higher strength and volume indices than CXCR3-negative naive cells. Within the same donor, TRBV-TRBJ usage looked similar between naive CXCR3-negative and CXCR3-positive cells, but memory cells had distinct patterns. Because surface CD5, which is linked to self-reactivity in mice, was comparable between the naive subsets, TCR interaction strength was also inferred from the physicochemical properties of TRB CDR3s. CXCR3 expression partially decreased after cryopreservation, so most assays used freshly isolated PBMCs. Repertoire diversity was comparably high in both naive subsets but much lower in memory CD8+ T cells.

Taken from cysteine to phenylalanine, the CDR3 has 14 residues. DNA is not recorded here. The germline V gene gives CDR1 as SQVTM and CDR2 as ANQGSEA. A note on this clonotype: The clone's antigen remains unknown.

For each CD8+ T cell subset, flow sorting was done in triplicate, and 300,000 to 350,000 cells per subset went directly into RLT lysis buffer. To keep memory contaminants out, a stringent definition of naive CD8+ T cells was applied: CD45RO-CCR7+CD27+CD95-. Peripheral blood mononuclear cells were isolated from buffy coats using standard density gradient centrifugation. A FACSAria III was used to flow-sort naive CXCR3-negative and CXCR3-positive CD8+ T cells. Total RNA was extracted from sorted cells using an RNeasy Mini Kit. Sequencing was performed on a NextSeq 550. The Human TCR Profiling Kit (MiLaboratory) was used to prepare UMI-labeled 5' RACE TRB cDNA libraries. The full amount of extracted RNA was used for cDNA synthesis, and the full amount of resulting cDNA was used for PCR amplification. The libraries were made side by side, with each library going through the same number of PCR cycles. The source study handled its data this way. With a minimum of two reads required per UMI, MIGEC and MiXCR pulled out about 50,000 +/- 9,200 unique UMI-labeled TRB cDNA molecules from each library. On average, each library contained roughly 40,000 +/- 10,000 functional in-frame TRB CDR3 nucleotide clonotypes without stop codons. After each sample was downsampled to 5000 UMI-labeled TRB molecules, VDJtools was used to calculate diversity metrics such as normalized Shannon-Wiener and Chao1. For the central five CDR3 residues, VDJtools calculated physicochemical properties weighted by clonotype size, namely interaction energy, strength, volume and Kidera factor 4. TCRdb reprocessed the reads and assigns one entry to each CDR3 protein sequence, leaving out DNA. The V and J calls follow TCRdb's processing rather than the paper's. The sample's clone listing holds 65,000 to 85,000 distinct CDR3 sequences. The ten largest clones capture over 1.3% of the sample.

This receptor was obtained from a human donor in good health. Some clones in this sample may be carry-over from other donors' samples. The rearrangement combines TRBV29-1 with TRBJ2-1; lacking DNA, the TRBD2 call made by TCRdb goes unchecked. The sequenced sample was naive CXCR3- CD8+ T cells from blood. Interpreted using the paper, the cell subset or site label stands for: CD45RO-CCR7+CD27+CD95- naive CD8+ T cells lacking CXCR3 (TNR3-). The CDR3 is CSLIPGLDFNEQFF.